Listed below are T cell receptor beta chains from one sample, sequenced in a study of vaccination and CD4 T cells after COVID-19. Their target antigens are unknown. TCRdb reanalysed the PCR reads using MiXCR and keeps one entry per CDR3 protein. The sample shows 11,000 or so distinct CDR3 sequences, 55% to 70% of them seen only once. Sequencing used CD4+ T cells from blood, cultured in vitro. Receptors originate from a human donor who had recovered from COVID-19. Each CDR3 is given with its conserved first and last residue. D genes are given only for firm matches. The size of a clone is reported for some rows only, either as once, few or many, or as a class for expanded clones.

d_call | j_call | clone_size | v_call | cdr3_nt | cdr3_aa
TRBD2 | TRBJ2-1 | - | TRBV5-1 | TGCGCCAGCAGCCCCGCCGGGACTAGCGCTAATGAGCAGTTCTTC | CASSPAGTSANEQFF
TRBD2 | TRBJ2-2 | - | TRBV7-9 | TGTGCCAGCAGCGCAGCCCCCGGCGGGGGGGCCGCCGGGGAGCTGTTTTTT | CASSAAPGGGAAGELFF
TRBD1 | TRBJ1-2 | few | TRBV29-1 | TGCAGCGTCGATAGTAAGGGGGCGAACTATGGCTACACCTTC | CSVDSKGANYGYTF
TRBD1 | TRBJ2-1 | - | TRBV10-3 | TGTGCCATCAGGGACAGGGGTAATGAGCAGTTCTTC | CAIRDRGNEQFF
- | TRBJ1-2 | few | TRBV7-2 | TGTGCCAGCAGCTTATCAGGCCAGGGGAACTATGGCTACACCTTC | CASSLSGQGNYGYTF
- | TRBJ1-1 | - | TRBV10-3 | TGTGCCACCCGACTCGGGGAGGACACTGAAGCTTTCTTT | CATRLGEDTEAFF
- | TRBJ1-6 | - | TRBV5-1 | TGCGCCAGCAGCAGCTCCTATAATTCACCCCTCCACTTT | CASSSSYNSPLHF
TRBD2 | TRBJ2-3 | - | TRBV24-1 | TGTGCCACCAGTGGACCACCAAGGGCGGGGGGAAGCACAGATACGCAGTATTTT | CATSGPPRAGGSTDTQYF
TRBD1 | TRBJ1-2 | few | TRBV11-2 | TGTGCCAGCAGCTTAGCTGGACAGGGGTTTGGCTACACCTTC | CASSLAGQGFGYTF
TRBD1 | TRBJ1-2 | - | TRBV18 | TGTGCCAGCTCACAAACAAGACAGGGAGGCCCCTATGGCTACACCTTC | CASSQTRQGGPYGYTF
- | TRBJ1-4 | - | TRBV20-1 | TGCAGTGCTAGCAGTTCTAATGAAAAACTGTTTTTT | CSASSSNEKLFF
TRBD1 | TRBJ2-3 | - | TRBV12-3/TRBV12-4 | TGTGCCAGCAGTTTAATTCTTACAGGGGCGGATACGCAGTATTTT | CASSLILTGADTQYF
TRBD2 | TRBJ2-3 | - | TRBV7-2 | TGTGCCAGCAGCTACCTTGGACTAGCGGTCCCCACAGATACGCAGTATTTT | CASSYLGLAVPTDTQYF
TRBD1 | TRBJ1-4 | - | TRBV7-9 | TGTGCCAGCAGTCGACAGGGCTCAACTAATGAAAAACTGTTTTTT | CASSRQGSTNEKLFF
- | TRBJ1-5 | - | TRBV7-2 | TGTGCCAGCAGCTTAGCCCCCCTTCGCAATCAGCCCCAGCATTTT | CASSLAPLRNQPQHF
- | TRBJ2-7 | - | TRBV7-8 | TGTGCCAGCAGCTTGGATGGTTCCTCCTACGAGCAGTACTTC | CASSLDGSSYEQYF
- | TRBJ1-2 | medium-sized | TRBV19 | TGTGCCAGTAGTATTGGCAGGGCCAACTATGGCTACACCTTC | CASSIGRANYGYTF